The rows below give T cell receptor beta chains drawn from one sample of a study of cytomegalovirus exposure and HLA in healthy donors. The method was immunoSEQ multiplex PCR; TCRdb's version includes in-frame clones alone and lacks a portion of them. The table lists some 150,000 clones, about two thirds of them singletons. The sequenced sample consisted of PBMCs. These receptors all come from a man between 50 and 59 years old in good health and CMV-seropositive. CDR3s include the opening cysteine and the closing phenylalanine or tryptophan. Fields, in order: clone size, V gene, D gene, J gene, CDR3 protein, CDR3 DNA. D genes are given only for firm matches. Where a row states a size, it is once, few, many or the class of an expanded clone; other rows omit it.

>-|TRBV28|TRBD1|TRBJ2-7
CASSSPQDRGSYEQYF
TGTGCCAGCAGTTCGCCTCAGGACAGGGGAAGCTACGAGCAGTACTTC
>-|TRBV14|TRBD2|TRBJ2-1
CASSHTAGGTLYNEQFF
TGTGCCAGCAGCCACACAGCGGGAGGTACCCTCTACAATGAGCAGTTCTTC
>-|TRBV5-1|-|TRBJ1-2
CASSLGGSANYGYTF
TGCGCCAGCAGCTTGGGCGGCAGCGCGAACTATGGCTACACCTTC
>-|TRBV5-6|TRBD1|TRBJ2-7
CASSLVGTGAYEQYF
TGTGCCAGCAGCTTGGTCGGGACAGGGGCCTACGAGCAGTACTTC
>-|TRBV7-9|-|TRBJ2-2
CASSLVPGNTGELFF
TGTGCCAGCAGCTTAGTTCCAGGGAACACCGGGGAGCTGTTTTTT
>-|TRBV5-1|-|TRBJ2-6
CASSLAQDASGANVLTF
TGCGCCAGCAGCTTAGCACAGGATGCCTCTGGGGCCAACGTCCTGACTTTC
>-|TRBV4-2|TRBD2|TRBJ2-7
CASSQASGAYEQYF
TGTGCCAGCAGCCAGGCTAGCGGGGCCTACGAGCAGTACTTC
>-|TRBV13|TRBD2|TRBJ2-5
CASSSGTSGAETQYF
TGTGCCAGCAGCTCCGGGACTAGCGGGGCGGAGACCCAGTACTTC
>-|TRBV15|-|TRBJ2-2
CATSSRDKNTGELFF
TGTGCCACCAGCAGCCGGGACAAGAACACCGGGGAGCTGTTTTTT
>few|TRBV7-2|TRBD2|TRBJ2-2
CASSLVGIAGPGELFF
TGTGCCAGCAGCTTAGTGGGAATAGCGGGCCCCGGGGAGCTGTTTTTT
>-|TRBV25-1|-|TRBJ2-1
CASSDDLGAGAAEQFF
TGTGCCAGCAGTGACGACCTGGGGGCGGGAGCGGCTGAGCAGTTCTTC
>-|TRBV4-1|TRBD1|TRBJ2-7
CASTYRTGFPYEQYF
TGCGCCAGCACATATCGGACAGGGTTCCCCTACGAGCAGTACTTC
>few|TRBV27|-|TRBJ2-3
CASSLRDPQGGRNPDTQYF
TGTGCCAGCAGTTTACGGGACCCTCAGGGGGGAAGAAACCCAGATACGCAGTATTTT
>-|TRBV11-2|-|TRBJ1-1
CASSFTGKKGEAFF
TGTGCCAGCAGCTTCACAGGGAAAAAGGGTGAAGCTTTCTTT
>once|TRBV7-8|-|TRBJ2-7
CASSLTEFYEQYF
TGTGCCAGCAGCCTTACAGAGTTCTACGAGCAGTACTTC
>-|TRBV29-1|-|TRBJ1-2
CSARDTTHYGYTF
TGCAGCGCTAGGGACACCACGCACTATGGCTACACCTTC
>once|TRBV20-1|TRBD1|TRBJ1-1
CSAGQGAEAFF
TGCAGTGCTGGACAGGGGGCCGAGGCTTTCTTT
>-|TRBV4-3|TRBD1|TRBJ2-5
CASSQDRTGASSYGQYF
TGCGCCAGCAGCCAAGATCGGACAGGGGCGAGCTCCTACGGGCAGTACTTC
>-|TRBV5-1|-|TRBJ1-3
CASSLDIGSGGNTIYF
TGCGCCAGCAGCTTGGATATAGGGTCAGGGGGAAACACCATATATTTT
>once|TRBV6-9|TRBD2|TRBJ2-6
CASSYQSGGSVSGANVLTF
TGTGCCAGCAGTTATCAGTCGGGGGGTAGCGTATCTGGGGCCAACGTCCTGACTTTC
>-|TRBV6-6|-|TRBJ1-6
CASRHAGTYDSPLHF
TGTGCCAGCAGGCATGCCGGGACATACGATTCACCCCTCCACTTT
>-|TRBV11-1|-|TRBJ2-2
CASSLGQNTGELFF
TGTGCCAGCAGCTTAGGGCAGAACACCGGGGAGCTGTTTTTT
>once|TRBV4-3|-|TRBJ1-2
CASSQAQGRDYGYTF
TGCGCCAGCAGCCAAGCCCAGGGGCGCGACTATGGCTACACCTTC
>few|TRBV7-3|-|TRBJ2-7
CASSQTGTLKDEQYF
TGTGCCAGCAGCCAAACCGGGACTCTAAAAGACGAGCAGTACTTC
>-|TRBV7-2|-|TRBJ2-2
CASSAGPSAGELFF
TGTGCCAGCAGCGCGGGACCTAGCGCCGGGGAGCTGTTTTTT
>-|TRBV6-5|TRBD1|TRBJ1-4
CASSYSSGGGEKLFF
TGTGCCAGCAGTTACTCGTCAGGGGGCGGGGAAAAACTGTTTTTT
>-|TRBV2|TRBD1|TRBJ1-6
CASRDGTGGESPLHF
TGTGCCAGCAGGGACGGGACAGGCGGTGAATCACCCCTCCACTTT
>-|TRBV19|TRBD1|TRBJ1-6
CASSIGSTGAANSPLHF
TGTGCCAGTAGTATCGGATCAACAGGGGCCGCAAATTCACCCCTCCACTTT
>-|TRBV2|-|TRBJ2-1
CASSDKLSYNEQFF
TGTGCCAGCAGTGACAAACTGTCCTACAATGAGCAGTTCTTC